Listed below are T cell receptor beta chains from one sample, sequenced in a study of blood T cell repertoires in COVID-19. Profiling relied on immunoSEQ multiplex PCR, and the TCRdb table lists in-frame clones only, not all of them. The table includes about 52,000 clones, more than 75% detected once. The specimen sequenced was peripheral blood. These TCRs come from a man aged 70-80 years with acute or convalescent COVID-19. Both conserved end residues are part of each CDR3. A D gene is named only where the DNA matches it firmly. Clone size is stated in some rows and not others, as once, few, many or a class when expanded.

j_gene,d_gene,abundance,v_gene,CDR3nt,CDR3aa
TRBJ2-7,TRBD1,.,TRBV3-1/TRBV3-2,TGTGCCAGCAGCCAAGAGGGACAGGCCTACGAGCAGTACTTC,CASSQEGQAYEQYF
TRBJ1-2,.,.,TRBV14,TGTGCCAGCAGCCACCTCACCCGACTTAGCTACACCTTC,CASSHLTRLSYTF
TRBJ1-3,.,.,TRBV7-2,TGTGCCAGCAGCTTAGCGTCCGGCAGGGTAGACACCATATATTTT,CASSLASGRVDTIYF
TRBJ2-1,.,.,TRBV13,TGTGCCAGCAGCACCGGACTCCTATACTCCTACAATGAGCAGTTCTTC,CASSTGLLYSYNEQFF
TRBJ2-1,.,.,TRBV7-2,TGTGCCAGCAGCTTAGGTCAGTACAATGAGCAGTTCTTC,CASSLGQYNEQFF
TRBJ1-2,TRBD1,.,TRBV4-1,TGCGCCAGCAGCACACAGGGGGCGCAGGTCTATGGCTACACCTTC,CASSTQGAQVYGYTF
TRBJ2-7,.,.,TRBV19,TGTGCCAGTAGTAAGGGCCAGGGGGGTTCCTACGAGCAGTACTTC,CASSKGQGGSYEQYF
TRBJ1-2,.,.,TRBV28,TGTGCCAGTCTATTTAGGGACACGGTCTATGGCTACACCTTC,CASLFRDTVYGYTF
TRBJ1-4,TRBD1,.,TRBV4-2,TGTGCCAGCAGCCGAGAAGGAGTAGGCAGGGGGGAAAAACTGTTTTTT,CASSREGVGRGEKLFF
TRBJ2-1,TRBD2,.,TRBV14,TGTGCCAGCCGGACTAGCGGGAGTTCCTACAATGAGCAGTTCTTC,CASRTSGSSYNEQFF
TRBJ2-3,.,.,TRBV11-3,TGTGCCAGCAGCTCAACTCCAGATACGCAGTATTTT,CASSSTPDTQYF
TRBJ2-1,TRBD2,.,TRBV7-9,TGTGCCAGCAGCTTAGTGCGCGGGAGTTTTTCTTACAATGAGCAGTTCTTC,CASSLVRGSFSYNEQFF
TRBJ1-5,.,.,TRBV10-3,TGTGCCATCAGTGAGGCCGTAGACAATCAGCCCCAGCATTTT,CAISEAVDNQPQHF
TRBJ1-1,TRBD1,.,TRBV11-1,TGTGCCAGCAGCTTCCGGACAGGTGTCCTCTCTGAAGCTTTCTTT,CASSFRTGVLSEAFF
TRBJ1-1,.,.,TRBV14,TGTGCCAGCAGCCAAAGGGACTCGGTAGGGGCTTTCTTT,CASSQRDSVGAFF
TRBJ1-1,.,few,TRBV4-2,TGTGCCAGCAGCCAAGTAAATAACAGGGAGAACACTGAAGCTTTCTTT,CASSQVNNRENTEAFF
TRBJ2-1,TRBD2,.,TRBV2,TGTGCCAGCAGTGAACAGGGAGGGGATGAGCAGTTCTTC,CASSEQGGDEQFF
TRBJ2-3,TRBD2,.,TRBV20-1,TGCAGTGCTAGTCTCCAGCGGGGGTTGGTAGATACGCAGTATTTT,CSASLQRGLVDTQYF
TRBJ2-5,.,.,TRBV5-6,TGTGCCAGCAGCTTGGGGTTAGGCAGGGATGAGACCCAGTACTTC,CASSLGLGRDETQYF
TRBJ1-2,TRBD1,.,TRBV2,TGTGCCAGCAACCAACCCGGGACAGCTAACTATGGCTACACCTTC,CASNQPGTANYGYTF
TRBJ2-1,.,.,TRBV7-6,TGTGCCAGCAGTTTTAGCGCGGGCTACAATGAGCAGTTCTTC,CASSFSAGYNEQFF
TRBJ2-3,.,.,TRBV9,TGTGCCAGCAGCGTAGACGGTCGGGTTACCACAGATACGCAGTATTTT,CASSVDGRVTTDTQYF
TRBJ2-2,TRBD2,.,TRBV3-1/TRBV3-2,TGTGCCAGCAGCCGCACTACTAGCGGGAGGTCGGGCACCGGGGAGCTGTTTTTT,CASSRTTSGRSGTGELFF
TRBJ2-1,TRBD1,.,TRBV13,TGTGCCAGCAGCCTCTTGGGACAGGGTAATGAGCAGTTCTTC,CASSLLGQGNEQFF
TRBJ1-1,.,.,TRBV5-4,TGTGCCAGCAGCCCTGAGACAGGACGAGAAGCTTTCTTT,CASSPETGREAFF
TRBJ1-6,.,.,TRBV3-1/TRBV3-2,TGTGCCAGCAGCCGTGGGAGGCGGGGTGGAGGTTCACCCCTCCACTTT,CASSRGRRGGGSPLHF
TRBJ1-6,TRBD1,.,TRBV7-2,TGTGCCAGCAGGCCATTGGACAGGGCTTCACCCCTCCACTTT,CASRPLDRASPLHF
TRBJ1-2,TRBD1,.,TRBV11-1,TGTGCCAGCAGCTTCCGACAGGGAAGAAACCATGATGGCTACACCTTC,CASSFRQGRNHDGYTF
TRBJ2-3,TRBD1,.,TRBV5-1,TGCGCCAGCAGCTTGGGCCCAACAGGGGGCGGCACAGATACGCAGTATTTT,CASSLGPTGGGTDTQYF
TRBJ1-3,.,.,TRBV5-3,TGTGCCAGAAGCGACTATACAGACAAACCTGGAAACACCATATATTTT,CARSDYTDKPGNTIYF
TRBJ2-3,TRBD1,.,TRBV6-5,TGTGCCAGCAGTTACCGCAGGGGGCCGGGCACAGATACGCAGTATTTT,CASSYRRGPGTDTQYF
TRBJ1-1,.,.,TRBV14,TGTGCCAGCAGTCCTCTCAACACTGAAGCTTTCTTT,CASSPLNTEAFF
TRBJ2-4,TRBD2,.,TRBV5-1,TGCGCCAGCAGCTTCACTAGCGGGGGGGAAAACATTCAGTACTTC,CASSFTSGGENIQYF
TRBJ1-1,.,medium-sized,TRBV7-2,TGTGCCAGCAGTCCTCACGTGAGGACTGAAGCTTTCTTT,CASSPHVRTEAFF
TRBJ2-1,TRBD2,.,TRBV29-1,TGCAGCACCCCACTAGCGGGAGCCAGGAATGAGCAGTTCTTC,CSTPLAGARNEQFF
TRBJ1-4,TRBD1,.,TRBV3-1/TRBV3-2,TGTGCCAGCAGTCCGGACAGGGGTTATGAAAAACTGTTTTTT,CASSPDRGYEKLFF
TRBJ1-5,.,.,TRBV10-3,TGTGCCATCAGCGGGCGGGAAGATCAGCCCCAGCATTTT,CAISGREDQPQHF
TRBJ1-2,.,.,TRBV29-1,TGCAGCGTTGTCCCGGGAGACTATGGCTACACCTTC,CSVVPGDYGYTF
TRBJ2-3,.,once,TRBV20-1,TGCAGTGCTAGTCTGCTTCAGGATACGCAGTATTTT,CSASLLQDTQYF
TRBJ2-7,.,once,TRBV5-4,TGTGCCAGCAGCTTCCGGGACTCCGCCTACGAGCAGTACTTC,CASSFRDSAYEQYF
TRBJ1-2,TRBD1,.,TRBV9,TGTGCCAGCAGCGTAGACGCCAGGGGGCAAGGGGGCTACACCTTC,CASSVDARGQGGYTF
TRBJ2-7,TRBD1,once,TRBV13,TGTGCCAGCAGCTCGGCCGGACAGGGTTGGTACGAGCAGTACTTC,CASSSAGQGWYEQYF